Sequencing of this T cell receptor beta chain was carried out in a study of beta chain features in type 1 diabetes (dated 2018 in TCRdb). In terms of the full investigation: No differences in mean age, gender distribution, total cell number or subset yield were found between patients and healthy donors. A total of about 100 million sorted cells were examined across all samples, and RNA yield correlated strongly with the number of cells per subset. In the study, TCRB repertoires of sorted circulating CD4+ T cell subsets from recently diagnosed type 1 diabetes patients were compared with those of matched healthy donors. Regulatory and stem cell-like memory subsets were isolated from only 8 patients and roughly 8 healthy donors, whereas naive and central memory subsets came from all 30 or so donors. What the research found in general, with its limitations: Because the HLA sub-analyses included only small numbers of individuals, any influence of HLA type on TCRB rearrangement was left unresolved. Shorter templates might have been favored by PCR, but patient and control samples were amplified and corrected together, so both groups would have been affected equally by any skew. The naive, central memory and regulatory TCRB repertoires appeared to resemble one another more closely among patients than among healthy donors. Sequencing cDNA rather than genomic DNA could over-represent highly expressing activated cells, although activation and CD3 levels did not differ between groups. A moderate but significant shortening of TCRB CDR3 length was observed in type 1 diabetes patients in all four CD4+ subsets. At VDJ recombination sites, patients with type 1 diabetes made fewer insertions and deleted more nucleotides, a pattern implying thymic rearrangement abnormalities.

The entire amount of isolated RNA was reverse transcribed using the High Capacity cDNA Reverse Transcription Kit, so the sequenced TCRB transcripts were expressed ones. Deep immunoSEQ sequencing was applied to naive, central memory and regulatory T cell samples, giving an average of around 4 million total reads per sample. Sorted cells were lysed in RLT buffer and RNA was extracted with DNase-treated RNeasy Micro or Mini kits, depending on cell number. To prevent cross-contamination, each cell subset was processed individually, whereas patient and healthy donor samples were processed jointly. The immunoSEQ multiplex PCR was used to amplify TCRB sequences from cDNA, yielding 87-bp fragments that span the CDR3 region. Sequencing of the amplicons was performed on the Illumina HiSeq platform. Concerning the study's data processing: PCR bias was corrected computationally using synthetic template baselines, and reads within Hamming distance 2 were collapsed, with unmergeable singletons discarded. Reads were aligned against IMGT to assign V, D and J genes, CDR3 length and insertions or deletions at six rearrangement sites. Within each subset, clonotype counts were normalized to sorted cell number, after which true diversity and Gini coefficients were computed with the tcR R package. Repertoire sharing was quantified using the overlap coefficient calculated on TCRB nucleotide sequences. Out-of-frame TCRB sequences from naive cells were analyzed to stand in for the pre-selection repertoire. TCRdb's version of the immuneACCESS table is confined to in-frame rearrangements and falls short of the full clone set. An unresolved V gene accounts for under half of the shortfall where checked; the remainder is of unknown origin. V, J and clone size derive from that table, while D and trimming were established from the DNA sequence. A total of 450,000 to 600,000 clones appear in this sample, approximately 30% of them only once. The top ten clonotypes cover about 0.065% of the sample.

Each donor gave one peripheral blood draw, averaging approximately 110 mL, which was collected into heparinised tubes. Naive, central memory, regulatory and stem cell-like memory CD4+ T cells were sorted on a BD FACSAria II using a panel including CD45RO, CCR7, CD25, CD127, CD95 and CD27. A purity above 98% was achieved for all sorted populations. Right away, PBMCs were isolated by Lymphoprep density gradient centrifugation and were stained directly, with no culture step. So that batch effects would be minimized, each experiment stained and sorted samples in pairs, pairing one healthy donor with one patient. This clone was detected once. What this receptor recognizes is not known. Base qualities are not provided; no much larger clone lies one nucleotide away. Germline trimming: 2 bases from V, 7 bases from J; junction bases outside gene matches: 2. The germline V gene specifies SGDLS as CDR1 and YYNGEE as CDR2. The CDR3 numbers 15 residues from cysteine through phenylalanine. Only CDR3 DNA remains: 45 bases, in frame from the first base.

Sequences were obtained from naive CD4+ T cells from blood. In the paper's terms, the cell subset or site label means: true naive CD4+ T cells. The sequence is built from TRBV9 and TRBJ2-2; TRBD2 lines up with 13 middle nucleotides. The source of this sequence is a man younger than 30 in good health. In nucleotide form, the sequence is TGTGCCAGCAGCGTCGGACTAGCGGGAGACGGGGAGCTGTTTTTT. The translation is CASSVGLAGDGELFF.